This T cell receptor beta chain came from a study of cytomegalovirus exposure and HLA in healthy donors. Overall study context: The platform used for the roughly 130 validation repertoires matched that of the approximately 710 first-cohort repertoires, a later analysis reported.

Trimming removed 5 bases from V and 3 bases from J, with 14 bases in between. CDR1 is SEHNR and CDR2 is FQNEAQ in the germline V gene (reference sequence). The CDR3 runs 15 residues. Clones were read by immunoSEQ multiplex PCR, and TCRdb kept only the in-frame ones, dropping some. The sample shows 50,000 or so clones, 89% of them seen only once. As for this clone: Its target is unknown.

Findings and limits, study-wide: In vitro assays verified that a few CMV-associated chains recognized CMV antigens specifically.

The source is a woman aged 18-29 years in good health and CMV-seropositive. The specimen sequenced was PBMCs. The chain carries TRBV7-9 and TRBJ1-5, with D tentatively TRBD1 (6 bases). The CDR3 loop reads CASSPVGGANQPQHF. CDR3 DNA sequence: TGTGCCAGCAGCCCCGTGGGGGGGGCCAATCAGCCCCAGCATTTT. The variable domain in full, with the rest retrieved from reference TRBV7-9 and TRBJ1-5, is DTGVSQNPRHKITKRGQNVTFRCDPISEHNRLYWYRQTLGQGPEFLTYFQNEAQLEKSRLLSDRFSAERPKGSFSTLEIQRTEQGDSAMYLCASSPVGGANQPQHFGDGTRLSIL.